This T cell receptor beta chain was identified during a study of shared clonotypes between healthy human individuals. Trimming removed 4 bases at V and 0 bases at J, with 13 bases between. Germline V gene lookup returns CDR1 SGHRS and CDR2 YFSETQ. This CDR3 spans 15 amino acids. Evenly divided among several immunoSEQ plates was the genomic DNA of each subset. Sequencing was performed with immunoSEQ multiplex PCR; in TCRdb, only in-frame clones are kept and a portion is missing. The sample includes 1,400,000 or so clones, 98% of them seen just once. J is TRBJ1-1 and V is TRBV5-1, with D hard to call. The source of this sequence is a young man in good health. Material for sequencing was naive CD4+ T cells sorted from blood. Subset indicated: CD45RA+ positively selected. CDR3 in amino acids: CASSAVAPMNTEAFF. The CDR3 nucleotides read TGCGCCAGCAGCGCAGTAGCGCCTATGAACACTGAAGCTTTCTTT.